This is a list of T cell receptor beta chains from one sample in a study of T cell responses to AZD1222 COVID-19 vaccine. The table came from immunoSEQ multiplex PCR; TCRdb's copy has only in-frame clones and leaves some out. The sample holds about 120,000 clones; about 92% are singletons and the top ten take 4% to 6%. The sequencing here drew on peripheral blood, taken 28 days after the second AZD1222 dose. The receptor set was obtained from an adult who received the AZD1222 COVID-19 vaccine. Each CDR3 is given with its conserved first and last residue. The D gene is left open where the match is weak. Clone size is stated in some rows and not others, as once, few, many or a class when expanded.

TRBJ1-5 | NA | TRBV2 | 14 | NA | CASRGDSREGPQHF
TRBJ1-3 | once | TRBV9 | 15 | NA | CASSDGRGSGNTIYF
TRBJ2-2 | NA | TRBV5-1 | 15 | NA | CASSGTGHITGELFF
TRBJ2-2 | few | TRBV7-2 | 16 | NA | CASSPWVQPNTGELFF
TRBJ1-2 | NA | TRBV9 | 14 | NA | CASSVALANYGYTF
TRBJ2-1 | NA | TRBV9 | 12 | NA | CASSVGGDEQFF
TRBJ2-7 | NA | TRBV4-3 | 16 | TRBD2 | CASSPRLADLTYEQYF
TRBJ1-4 | NA | TRBV15 | 15 | NA | CATSPGEGFNEKLFF
TRBJ2-2 | NA | TRBV7-7 | 15 | TRBD1 | CASSLERTGTGELFF
TRBJ2-7 | NA | TRBV7-8 | 14 | NA | CASSLGGESYEQYF
TRBJ1-4 | NA | TRBV3-1/TRBV3-2 | 17 | TRBD1 | CASSQGELSDRVLKLFF
TRBJ1-2 | once | TRBV19 | 15 | NA | CASTIYGGMAYGYTF
TRBJ1-5 | NA | TRBV12-5 | 13 | NA | CASASGLDQPQHF
TRBJ1-2 | NA | TRBV29-1 | 14 | NA | CSVEDLQGRKGYTF
TRBJ1-1 | NA | TRBV19 | 15 | NA | CASSITLLLNTEAFF
TRBJ2-1 | NA | TRBV4-2 | 17 | NA | CASSPSGASARYNEQFF
TRBJ1-5 | NA | TRBV4-1 | 15 | TRBD1 | CASSRATGNNQPQHF
TRBJ2-7 | few | TRBV7-2 | 17 | TRBD2 | CASSLRTLGLADYEQYF
TRBJ1-3 | NA | TRBV5-6 | 16 | NA | CASSSVDRSSGNTIYF
TRBJ1-2 | NA | TRBV6-6 | 14 | NA | CASSYSRQEFILSF
TRBJ1-1 | NA | TRBV7-2 | 15 | NA | CASSPALGGNTEAFF
TRBJ2-7 | NA | TRBV13 | 14 | TRBD2 | CASSRIGSGNEQYF
TRBJ2-3 | NA | TRBV4-3 | 14 | NA | CASSQVASTDTQYF
TRBJ1-6 | NA | TRBV5-1 | 12 | NA | CASSFQGSPLHF
TRBJ1-1 | NA | TRBV7-9 | 16 | NA | CASSQSGGGGSTEAFF
TRBJ2-7 | few | TRBV7-6 | 13 | NA | CASSSPVSYEQYF
TRBJ1-6 | NA | TRBV5-4 | 12 | TRBD1 | CATGGPDSPLHF
TRBJ2-3 | NA | TRBV19 | 12 | NA | CASSLMADTQYF
TRBJ1-2 | NA | TRBV5-4 | 14 | TRBD1 | CASSAGQGNYGYTF
TRBJ2-3 | NA | TRBV9 | 14 | NA | CASSVAVDTDTQYF
TRBJ2-7 | NA | TRBV19 | 12 | NA | CASGDSLYEQYF
TRBJ2-5 | NA | TRBV27 | 15 | TRBD2 | CASSPGTSRRETQYF
TRBJ1-1 | NA | TRBV5-4 | 14 | TRBD1 | CASSLKGASTEAFF
TRBJ1-2 | NA | TRBV7-2 | 14 | NA | CASSLDSADYGYTF
TRBJ1-2 | NA | TRBV9 | 13 | NA | CASSAEVTGGYTF
TRBJ1-5 | once | TRBV7-2 | 13 | TRBD1 | CASSRQGNQPQHF
TRBJ1-4 | NA | TRBV19 | 13 | NA | CASSSRGNEKLFF
TRBJ1-1 | NA | TRBV5-1 | 14 | NA | CATRRVQGNTEAFF
TRBJ2-7 | once | TRBV10-2 | 16 | NA | CASSEPGQPNAYEQYF
TRBJ2-7 | NA | TRBV7-9 | 16 | TRBD1 | CASSLLGSGTGYEQYF
TRBJ1-2 | few | TRBV19 | 17 | NA | CASSIFPGPATNYGYTF
TRBJ2-2 | NA | TRBV6-5 | 15 | NA | CASSYYAANTGELFF
TRBJ2-2 | NA | TRBV5-1 | 15 | TRBD2 | CASSPRTSRTGELFF
TRBJ1-5 | NA | TRBV18 | 15 | TRBD1 | CASSPRSGGDQPQHF
TRBJ2-1 | NA | TRBV29-1 | 13 | TRBD1 | CSVEGQGLREQFF
TRBJ1-5 | NA | TRBV5-5 | 16 | TRBD1 | CASSELGGQGGQPQHF
TRBJ1-5 | NA | TRBV19 | 16 | NA | CASSTTDRSNNQPQHF
TRBJ1-5 | NA | TRBV2 | 12 | NA | CASNDPNLPQHF
TRBJ1-2 | NA | TRBV2 | 13 | NA | CASSGLAYYGYTF
TRBJ2-2 | NA | TRBV19 | 12 | NA | CASSIVSGELFF